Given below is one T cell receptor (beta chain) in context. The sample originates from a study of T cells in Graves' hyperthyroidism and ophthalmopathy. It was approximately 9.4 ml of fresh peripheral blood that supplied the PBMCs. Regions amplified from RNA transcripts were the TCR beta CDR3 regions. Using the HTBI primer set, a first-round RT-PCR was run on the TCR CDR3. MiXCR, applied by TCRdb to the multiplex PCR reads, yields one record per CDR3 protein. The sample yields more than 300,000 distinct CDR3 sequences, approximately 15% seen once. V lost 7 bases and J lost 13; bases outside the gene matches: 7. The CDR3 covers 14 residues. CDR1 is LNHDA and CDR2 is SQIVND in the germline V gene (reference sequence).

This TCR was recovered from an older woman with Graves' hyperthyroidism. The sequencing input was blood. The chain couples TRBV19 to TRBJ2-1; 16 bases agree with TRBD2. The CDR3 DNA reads TGTGCCAGTAAGGGACTAGCGGGAGGGGATACTCAGTTCTTC. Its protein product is CASKGLAGGDTQFF. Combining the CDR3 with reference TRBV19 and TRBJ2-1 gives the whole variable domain DGGITQSPKYLFRKEGQNVTLSCEQNLNHDAMYWYRQDPGQGLRLIYYSQIVNDFQKGDIAEGYSVSREKKESFPLTVTSAQKNPTAFYLCASKGLAGGDTQFFGPGTRLTVL.